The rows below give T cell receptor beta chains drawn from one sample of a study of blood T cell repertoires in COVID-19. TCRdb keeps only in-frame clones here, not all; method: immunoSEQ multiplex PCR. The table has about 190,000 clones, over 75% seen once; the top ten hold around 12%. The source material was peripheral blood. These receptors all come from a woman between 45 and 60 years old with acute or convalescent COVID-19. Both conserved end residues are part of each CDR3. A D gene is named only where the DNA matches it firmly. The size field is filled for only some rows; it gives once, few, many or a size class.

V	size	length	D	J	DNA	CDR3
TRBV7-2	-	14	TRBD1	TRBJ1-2	TGTGCCAGCAGTCGTGAGACAGGGTGGTATGGCTACACCTTC	CASSRETGWYGYTF
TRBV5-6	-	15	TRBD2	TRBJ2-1	TGTGCCAGCAGCTTCCCAGCGGGAAGTGCCAATGAGCAGTTCTTC	CASSFPAGSANEQFF
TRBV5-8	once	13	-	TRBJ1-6	TGTGCCAGCAGCCGCACAGGGCCTCCACCCCTCCACTTT	CASSRTGPPPLHF
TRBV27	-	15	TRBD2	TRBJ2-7	TGTGCCAGCAGTTTAGTTAGCGGGAGTTCCTACGAGCAGTACTTC	CASSLVSGSSYEQYF
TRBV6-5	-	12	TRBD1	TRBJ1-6	TGTGCCAGCAAACAGGGGGCCTCACCCCTCCACTTT	CASKQGASPLHF
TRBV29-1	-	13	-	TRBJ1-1	TGCAGCGTGATAGGGACTGCGAACACTGAAGCTTTCTTT	CSVIGTANTEAFF
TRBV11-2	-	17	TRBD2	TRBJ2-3	TGTGCCAGCAGCTTAACTAGCGGGAGGGCCAGAGCAGATACGCAGTATTTT	CASSLTSGRARADTQYF
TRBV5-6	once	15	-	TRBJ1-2	TGTGCCAGCAGCTTGGCTCGCCGGGATTTGGAGGGCTACACCTTC	CASSLARRDLEGYTF
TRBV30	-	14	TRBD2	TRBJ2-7	TGTGCCTTAACCTCTTTGAGCGGGAGAAACGAGCAGTACTTC	CALTSLSGRNEQYF
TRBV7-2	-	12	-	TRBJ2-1	TGTGCCAGCAGCTCCTATGGAGATGAGCAGTTCTTC	CASSSYGDEQFF
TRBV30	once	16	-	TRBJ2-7	TGTGCCTGGAGTCGTACAGGAGGGAGGTGGTCCTACGAGCAGTACTTC	CAWSRTGGRWSYEQYF
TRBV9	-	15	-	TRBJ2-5	TGTGCCAGCAGCGTAGACCTGGGGGGCCAAGAGACCCAGTACTTC	CASSVDLGGQETQYF
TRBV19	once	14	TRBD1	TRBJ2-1	TGTGCCAGTAGGGACAGGGCGGCCTACAATGAGCAGTTCTTC	CASRDRAAYNEQFF
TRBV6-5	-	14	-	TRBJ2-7	TGTGCCGGAGGGGGCAGCCTATCCTCGGGCGAGCAGTACTTC	CAGGGSLSSGEQYF
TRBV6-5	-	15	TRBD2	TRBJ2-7	TGTGCCAGCAGGCCCACTAGCGGGGGTCCCTACGAGCAGTACTTC	CASRPTSGGPYEQYF
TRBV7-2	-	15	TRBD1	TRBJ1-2	TGTGCCAGCAGCTTAACAGGGGGCTTTGTCTATGGCTACACCTTC	CASSLTGGFVYGYTF
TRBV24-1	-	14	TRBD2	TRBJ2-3	TGTGCCACCGAGACTAGCGGGAGGGCTCGTACGCAGTATTTT	CATETSGRARTQYF
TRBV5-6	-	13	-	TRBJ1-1	TGTGCCAGCAGCTCAGGACTGTACACTGAAGCTTTCTTT	CASSSGLYTEAFF
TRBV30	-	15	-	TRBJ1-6	TGTGCCTGGAGACAGGGCCTCGGCTTTAATTCACCCCTCCACTTT	CAWRQGLGFNSPLHF
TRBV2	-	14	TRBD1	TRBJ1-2	TGTGCCAGCAGGTGGGGACAGGACTACTATGGCTACACCTTC	CASRWGQDYYGYTF
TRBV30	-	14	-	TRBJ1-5	TGTGCCTGGAGTTACCAGGGAACTAATCAGCCCCAGCATTTT	CAWSYQGTNQPQHF
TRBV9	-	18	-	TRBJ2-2	TGTGCCAGCAGCCTTTCGCACGGGGGGCCGCGAGGGACCGGGGAGCTGTTTTTT	CASSLSHGGPRGTGELFF
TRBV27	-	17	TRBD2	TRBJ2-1	TGTGCCAGCAGTTTCTACTCGACTAGCGGGAGATCCAATGAGCAGTTCTTC	CASSFYSTSGRSNEQFF
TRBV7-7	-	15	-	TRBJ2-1	TGTGCTAGCAGCTCAGGTTTAAGCTCCTACAATGAGCAGTTCTTC	CASSSGLSSYNEQFF
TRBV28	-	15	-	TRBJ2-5	TGTGCCAGCAGCCTAGGAGGGGCGGATAGAGAGACCCAGTACTTC	CASSLGGADRETQYF
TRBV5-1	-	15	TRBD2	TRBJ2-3	TGCGCCAGCAGCTTGATGGCTAGCGGGAGGGATACGCAGTATTTT	CASSLMASGRDTQYF
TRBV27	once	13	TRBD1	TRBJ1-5	TGTGCCAGCAGCCGGACAGGGCTTCAGCCCCAGCATTTT	CASSRTGLQPQHF
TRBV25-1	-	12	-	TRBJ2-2	TGTGCCAGCCGAAGAAACAACGGGGAGCTGTTTTTT	CASRRNNGELFF
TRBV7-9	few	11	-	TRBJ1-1	TGTGCCAGCAGTCCCTTGACTGAAGCTTTCTTT	CASSPLTEAFF
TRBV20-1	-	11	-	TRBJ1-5	TGCAGTGCTGAACAGGATCAGCCCCAGCATTTT	CSAEQDQPQHF
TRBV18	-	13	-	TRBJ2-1	TGTGCCAGCTCCCCTGACAGCTACAATGAGCAGTTCTTC	CASSPDSYNEQFF
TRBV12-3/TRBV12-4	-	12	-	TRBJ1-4	TGTGCCAGCAGTTCAGGACAAGGAAAACTGTTTTTT	CASSSGQGKLFF
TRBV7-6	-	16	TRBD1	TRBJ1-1	TGTGCCAGCAGCCCATGGACAGGGGTCACGAACACTGAAGCTTTCTTT	CASSPWTGVTNTEAFF
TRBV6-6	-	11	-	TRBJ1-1	TGTGCCAGCAGTACGGACACTGAAGCTTTCTTT	CASSTDTEAFF
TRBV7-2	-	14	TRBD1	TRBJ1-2	TGTGCCAGCAGCTTCGCAGGGGGAAACTATGGCTACACCTTC	CASSFAGGNYGYTF
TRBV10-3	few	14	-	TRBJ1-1	TGTGCCATCAGTGAGCGGACAACGAACACTGAAGCTTTCTTT	CAISERTTNTEAFF
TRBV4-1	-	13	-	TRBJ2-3	TGCGCCAGCAGCCAATACGAGCCAGATACGCAGTATTTT	CASSQYEPDTQYF
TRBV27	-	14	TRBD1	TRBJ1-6	TGTGCCAGCAGTTTATGGACAGGGAACTCACCCCTCCACTTT	CASSLWTGNSPLHF
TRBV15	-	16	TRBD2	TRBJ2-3	TGTGCCACCAGCTCCTTAAGAGCGGGGGCTAGAGATACGCAGTATTTT	CATSSLRAGARDTQYF
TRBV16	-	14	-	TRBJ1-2	TGTGCCAGCAGCCAATGGAGAGAGTCCTATGGCTACACCTTC	CASSQWRESYGYTF
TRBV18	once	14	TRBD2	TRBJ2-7	TGTGCCAGCTCACCACCGGCGGGACTAGAGGAGCAGTACTTC	CASSPPAGLEEQYF
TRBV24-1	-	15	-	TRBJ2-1	TGTGCCACCAGTCCGACAGGCGGGGGATGGAATGAGCAGTTCTTC	CATSPTGGGWNEQFF
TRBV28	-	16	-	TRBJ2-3	TGTGCCAGCAGTTACGACGGGGGTGGAATCACAGATACGCAGTATTTT	CASSYDGGGITDTQYF
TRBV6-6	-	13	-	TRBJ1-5	TGTGCCAGCAGTGCGACAGAGAATCAGCCCCAGCATTTT	CASSATENQPQHF
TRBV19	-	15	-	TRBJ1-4	TGTGCCAGTGCAGAGACATCGGTGACTAATGAAAAACTGTTTTTT	CASAETSVTNEKLFF
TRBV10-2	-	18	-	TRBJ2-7	TGCGCCAGCAGTGGGAGGAAGTCCTACGAGCAGATCCTCCCGGAGCAGTACTTC	CASSGRKSYEQILPEQYF